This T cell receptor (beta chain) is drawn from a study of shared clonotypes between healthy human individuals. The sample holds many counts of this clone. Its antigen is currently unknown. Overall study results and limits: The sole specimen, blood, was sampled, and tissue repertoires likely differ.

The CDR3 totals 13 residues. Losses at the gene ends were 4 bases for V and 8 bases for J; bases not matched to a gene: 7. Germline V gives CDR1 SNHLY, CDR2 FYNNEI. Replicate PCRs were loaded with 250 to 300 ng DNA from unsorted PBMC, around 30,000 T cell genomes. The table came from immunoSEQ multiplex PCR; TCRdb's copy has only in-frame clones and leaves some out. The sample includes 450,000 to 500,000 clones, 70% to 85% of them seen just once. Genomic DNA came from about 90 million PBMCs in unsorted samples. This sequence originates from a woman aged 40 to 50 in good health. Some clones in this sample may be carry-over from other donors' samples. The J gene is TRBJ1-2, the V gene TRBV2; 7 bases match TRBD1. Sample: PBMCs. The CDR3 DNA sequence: TGTGCCAGCAGTGTAGGGGGCCTGAGGGGCTACACCTTC. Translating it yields CASSVGGLRGYTF.